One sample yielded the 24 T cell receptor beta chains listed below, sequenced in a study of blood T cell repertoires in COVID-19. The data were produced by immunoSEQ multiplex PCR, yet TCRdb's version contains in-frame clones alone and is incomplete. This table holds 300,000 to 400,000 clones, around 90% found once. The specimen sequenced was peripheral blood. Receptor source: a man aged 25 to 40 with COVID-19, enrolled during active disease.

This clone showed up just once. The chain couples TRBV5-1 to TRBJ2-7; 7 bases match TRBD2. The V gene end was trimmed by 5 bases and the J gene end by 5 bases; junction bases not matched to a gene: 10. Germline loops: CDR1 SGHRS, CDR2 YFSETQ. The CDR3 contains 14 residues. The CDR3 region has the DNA TGCGCCAGCAGGCCCCAAGCGGGAACCCACGAGCAGTACTTC. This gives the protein CASRPQAGTHEQYF. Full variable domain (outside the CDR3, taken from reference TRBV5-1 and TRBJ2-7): KAGVTQTPRYLIKTRGQQVTLSCSPISGHRSVSWYQQTPGQGLQFLFEYFSETQRNKGNFPGRFSGRQFSNSRSEMNVSTLELGDSALYLCASRPQAGTHEQYFGPGTRLTVT.

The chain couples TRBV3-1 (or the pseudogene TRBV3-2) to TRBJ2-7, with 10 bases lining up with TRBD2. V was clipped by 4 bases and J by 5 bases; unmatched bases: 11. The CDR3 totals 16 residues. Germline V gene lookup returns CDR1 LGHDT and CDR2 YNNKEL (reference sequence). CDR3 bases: TGTGCCAGCAGCCGCTTGCTAGCGGGAGACGGGGACGAGCAGTACTTC. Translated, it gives CASSRLLAGDGDEQYF.

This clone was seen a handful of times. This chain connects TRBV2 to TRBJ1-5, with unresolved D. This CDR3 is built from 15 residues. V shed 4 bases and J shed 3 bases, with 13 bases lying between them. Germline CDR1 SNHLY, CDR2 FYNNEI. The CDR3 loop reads CASSVADSHNQPQHF. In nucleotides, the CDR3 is TGTGCCAGCAGTGTGGCTGACTCACACAATCAGCCCCAGCATTTT.

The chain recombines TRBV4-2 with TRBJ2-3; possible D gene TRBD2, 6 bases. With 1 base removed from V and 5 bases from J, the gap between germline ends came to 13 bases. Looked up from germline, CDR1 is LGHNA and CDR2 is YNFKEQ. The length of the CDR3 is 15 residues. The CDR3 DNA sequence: TGTGCCAGCAGCCAAGTTTCTAGCGTAGGAGATACGCAGTATTTT. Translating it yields CASSQVSSVGDTQYF.

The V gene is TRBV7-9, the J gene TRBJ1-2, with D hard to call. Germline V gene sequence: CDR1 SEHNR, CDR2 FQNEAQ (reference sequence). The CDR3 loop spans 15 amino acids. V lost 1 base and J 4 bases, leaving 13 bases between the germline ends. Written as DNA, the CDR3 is TGTGCCAGCAGCTTAGTCGCTTCGGGGATCTATGGCTACACCTTC. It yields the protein CASSLVASGIYGYTF.

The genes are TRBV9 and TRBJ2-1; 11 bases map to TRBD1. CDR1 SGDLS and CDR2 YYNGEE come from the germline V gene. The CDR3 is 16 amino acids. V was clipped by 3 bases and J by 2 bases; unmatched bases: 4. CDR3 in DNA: TGTGCCAGCAGCGCAGGGGGACAGGGGGCCTACAATGAGCAGTTCTTC. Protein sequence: CASSAGGQGAYNEQFF.

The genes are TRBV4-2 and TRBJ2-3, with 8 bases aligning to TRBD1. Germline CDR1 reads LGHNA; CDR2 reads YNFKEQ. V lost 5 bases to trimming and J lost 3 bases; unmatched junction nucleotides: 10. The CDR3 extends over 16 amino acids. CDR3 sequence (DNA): TGTGCCAGCAGCTCTCAACAGGGGGTAGCGACAGATACGCAGTATTTT. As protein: CASSSQQGVATDTQYF.

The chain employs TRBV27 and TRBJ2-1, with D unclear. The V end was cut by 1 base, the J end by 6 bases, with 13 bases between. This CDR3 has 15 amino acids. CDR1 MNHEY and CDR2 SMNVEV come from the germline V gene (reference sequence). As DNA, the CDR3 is TGTGCCAGCAGTTTATGGCAGGTCGTCGGCAATGAGCAGTTCTTC. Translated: CASSLWQVVGNEQFF.

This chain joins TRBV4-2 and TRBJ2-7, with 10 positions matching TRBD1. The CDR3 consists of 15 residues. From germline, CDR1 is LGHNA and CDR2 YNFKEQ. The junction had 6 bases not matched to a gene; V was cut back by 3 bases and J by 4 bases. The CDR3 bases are TGTGCCAGCAGCCAGCGGGACAGGGGTTTATACGAGCAGTACTTC. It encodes CASSQRDRGLYEQYF.

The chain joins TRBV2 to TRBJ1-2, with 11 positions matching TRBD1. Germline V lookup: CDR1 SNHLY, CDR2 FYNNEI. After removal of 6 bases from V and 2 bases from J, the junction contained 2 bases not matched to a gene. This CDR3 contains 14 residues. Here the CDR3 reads CASRGQGANYGYTF. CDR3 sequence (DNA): TGTGCCAGCAGAGGACAGGGGGCGAACTATGGCTACACCTTC.

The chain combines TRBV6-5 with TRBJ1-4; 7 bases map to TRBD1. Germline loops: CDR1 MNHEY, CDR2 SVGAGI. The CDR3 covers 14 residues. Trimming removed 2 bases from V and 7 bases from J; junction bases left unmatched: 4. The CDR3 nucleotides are TGTGCCAGCAGTTACGAGGGGGCGGGTGAAAAACTGTTTTTT. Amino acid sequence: CASSYEGAGEKLFF.

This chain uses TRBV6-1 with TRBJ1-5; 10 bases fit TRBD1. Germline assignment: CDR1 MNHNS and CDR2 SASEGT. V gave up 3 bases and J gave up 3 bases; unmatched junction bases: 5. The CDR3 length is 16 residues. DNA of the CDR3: TGTGCCAGCAGTGATACCGGGACAGGGGTCAATCAGCCCCAGCATTTT. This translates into CASSDTGTGVNQPQHF.

This chain's CDR3 is CASSLGDNTEAFF. DNA of the CDR3: TGTGCCAGCAGTCTGGGAGATAACACTGAAGCTTTCTTT. The V gene is TRBV2, the J gene TRBJ1-1, with D hard to call. Trimming pared 5 bases from V and 2 bases from J, leaving 9 bases between. This CDR3 has 13 amino acids. CDR1 is SNHLY, CDR2 FYNNEI, per germline.

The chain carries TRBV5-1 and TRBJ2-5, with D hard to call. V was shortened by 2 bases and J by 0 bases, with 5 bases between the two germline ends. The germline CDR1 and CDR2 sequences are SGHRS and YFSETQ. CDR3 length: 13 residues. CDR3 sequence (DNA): TGCGCCAGCAGCTTAGAGTACCAAGAGACCCAGTACTTC. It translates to CASSLEYQETQYF.

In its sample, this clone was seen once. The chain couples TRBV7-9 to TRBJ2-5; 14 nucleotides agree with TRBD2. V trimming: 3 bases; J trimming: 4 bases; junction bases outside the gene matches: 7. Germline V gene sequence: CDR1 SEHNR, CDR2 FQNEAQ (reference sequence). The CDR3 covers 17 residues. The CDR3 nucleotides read TGTGCCAGCAGCTTCGGGACTAGCGGGGGAAGAGGAGAGACCCAGTACTTC. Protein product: CASSFGTSGGRGETQYF.

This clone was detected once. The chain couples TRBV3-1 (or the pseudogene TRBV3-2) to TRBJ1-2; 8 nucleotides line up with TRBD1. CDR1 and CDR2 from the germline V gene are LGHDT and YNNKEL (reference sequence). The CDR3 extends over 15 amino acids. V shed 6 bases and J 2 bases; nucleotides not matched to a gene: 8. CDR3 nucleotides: TGTGCCAGCAGGGCGACAGACAGGGGAAACTATGGCTACACCTTC. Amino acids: CASRATDRGNYGYTF.

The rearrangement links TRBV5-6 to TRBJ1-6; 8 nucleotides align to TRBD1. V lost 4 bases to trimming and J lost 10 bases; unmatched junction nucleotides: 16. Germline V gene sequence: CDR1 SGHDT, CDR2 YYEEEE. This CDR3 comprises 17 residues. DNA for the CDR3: TGTGCCAGCAGCCCCAAGGGAATCGGACAGGGTTGGTCACCCCTCCACTTT. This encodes CASSPKGIGQGWSPLHF. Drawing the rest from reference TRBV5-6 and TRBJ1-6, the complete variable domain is DAGVTQSPTHLIKTRGQQVTLRCSPKSGHDTVSWYQQALGQGPQFIFQYYEEEERQRGNFPDRFSGHQFPNYSSELNVNALLLGDSALYLCASSPKGIGQGWSPLHFGNGTRLTVT.

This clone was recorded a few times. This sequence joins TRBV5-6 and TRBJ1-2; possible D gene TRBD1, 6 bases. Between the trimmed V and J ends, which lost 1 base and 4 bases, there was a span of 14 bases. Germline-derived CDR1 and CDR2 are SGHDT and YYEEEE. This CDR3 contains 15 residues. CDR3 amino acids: CASSLYRGAAYGYTF. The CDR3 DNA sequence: TGTGCCAGCAGCTTGTACCGGGGGGCGGCCTATGGCTACACCTTC.

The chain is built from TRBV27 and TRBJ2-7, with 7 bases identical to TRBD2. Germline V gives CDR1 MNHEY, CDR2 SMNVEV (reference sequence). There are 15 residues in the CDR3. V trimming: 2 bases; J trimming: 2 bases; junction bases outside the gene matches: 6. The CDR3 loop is CASSLTGGSPYEQYF. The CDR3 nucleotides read TGTGCCAGCAGTTTAACCGGGGGGAGCCCCTACGAGCAGTACTTC.

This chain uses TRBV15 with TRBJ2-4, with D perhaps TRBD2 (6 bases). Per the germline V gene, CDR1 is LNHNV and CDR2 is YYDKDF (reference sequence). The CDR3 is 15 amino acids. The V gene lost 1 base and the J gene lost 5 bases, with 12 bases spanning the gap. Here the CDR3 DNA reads TGTGCCACCAGCAGAGTTAGGGGAGGCCAAAACATTCAGTACTTC. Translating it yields CATSRVRGGQNIQYF.

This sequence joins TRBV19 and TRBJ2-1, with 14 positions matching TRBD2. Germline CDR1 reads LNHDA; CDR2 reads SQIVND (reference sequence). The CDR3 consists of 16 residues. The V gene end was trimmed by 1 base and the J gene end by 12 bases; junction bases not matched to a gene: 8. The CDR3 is CASSIGETSGRVGQFF. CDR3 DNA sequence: TGTGCCAGTAGTATAGGGGAGACTAGCGGGAGGGTTGGGCAGTTCTTC.

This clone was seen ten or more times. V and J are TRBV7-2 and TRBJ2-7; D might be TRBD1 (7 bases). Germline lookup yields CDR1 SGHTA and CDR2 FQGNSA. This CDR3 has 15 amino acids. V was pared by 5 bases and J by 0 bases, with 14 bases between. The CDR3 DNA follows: TGTGCCAGCAGCCCGACAGGGAGGAGCTCCTACGAGCAGTACTTC. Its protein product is CASSPTGRSSYEQYF.

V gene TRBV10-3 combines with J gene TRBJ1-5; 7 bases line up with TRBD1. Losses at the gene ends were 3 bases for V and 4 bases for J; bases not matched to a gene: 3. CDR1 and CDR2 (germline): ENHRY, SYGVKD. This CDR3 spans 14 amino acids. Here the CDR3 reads CAISEDRENQPQHF. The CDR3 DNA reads TGTGCCATCAGTGAAGACAGGGAGAATCAGCCCCAGCATTTT.

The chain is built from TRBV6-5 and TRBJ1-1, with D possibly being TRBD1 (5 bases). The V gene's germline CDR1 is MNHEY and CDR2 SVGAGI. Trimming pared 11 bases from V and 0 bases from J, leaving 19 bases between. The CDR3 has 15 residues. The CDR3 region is CASRAGPYMNTEAFF. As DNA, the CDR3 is TGTGCCTCAAGGGCAGGGCCCTACATGAACACTGAAGCTTTCTTT.